The 29 T cell receptor beta chains reported below all come from one sample, sequenced in a study of T cell responses to AZD1222 COVID-19 vaccine. Using immunoSEQ multiplex PCR, the repertoire was profiled, and TCRdb retains in-frame clones only, with some absent. The data hold 200,000 to 300,000 clones, with 93% observed a single time. Sequencing was performed on peripheral blood, taken on day 0 of AZD1222 vaccination. The receptors were gathered from an adult in good health.

The V gene is TRBV27, the J gene TRBJ2-6; D is ambiguous. Germline CDR1 MNHEY, CDR2 SMNVEV (reference sequence). V was cut by 1 base and J by 0 bases, with 4 bases left in between. There are 15 residues in the CDR3. The CDR3 bases are TGTGCCAGCAGTTTATATGGCTCTGGGGCCAACGTCCTGACTTTC. Protein: CASSLYGSGANVLTF.

The chain carries TRBV2 and TRBJ1-5; D is unresolved. V was clipped by 7 bases and J by 7 bases, with 11 bases between them. CDR1 is SNHLY, CDR2 FYNNEI, per germline. The CDR3 has 12 residues. Here the CDR3 DNA reads TGTGCCAGCACTACGATCCCCCAGCCCCAGCATTTT. As protein: CASTTIPQPQHF.

The J gene is TRBJ2-7, the V gene TRBV6-1; 8 bases map to TRBD1. The germline V gene encodes CDR1 MNHNS and CDR2 SASEGT. The CDR3 has 15 amino acids. The trim removed 3 bases at V and 5 bases at J, leaving 9 bases unmatched. The CDR3 reads CASSDASDRAHEQYF. In nucleotides, the CDR3 is TGTGCCAGCAGTGACGCATCGGACAGGGCCCACGAGCAGTACTTC.

The V call is TRBV27, the J call TRBJ2-1; 8 bases fit TRBD2. J was trimmed by 4 bases and V by 5 bases; bases with no gene match: 13. Germline V gives CDR1 MNHEY, CDR2 SMNVEV (reference sequence). The CDR3 extends over 17 amino acids. CDR3 coding DNA: TGTGCCAGCAGTCCCCCCCGACTAGCGAGATCTTACAATGAGCAGTTCTTC. Amino acid sequence: CASSPPRLARSYNEQFF.

The rearrangement uses TRBV5-4 and TRBJ2-7; 9 bases map to TRBD2. This CDR3 comprises 14 residues. Germline V gene data show CDR1 as SGHNT and CDR2 as YYREEE (reference sequence). V shed 2 bases and J 5 bases; nucleotides not matched to a gene: 5. CDR3 nucleotide sequence: TGTGCCAGCAGCTTTAGCGGGGGTGGGGACGAGCAGTACTTC. It translates to CASSFSGGGDEQYF.

This clone was seen only a few times. The chain couples TRBV5-4 to TRBJ2-1, with D unclear. Germline V CDR1 and CDR2: SGHNT, YYREEE (reference sequence). The CDR3 spans 13 residues. Trimming left V 0 bases short and J 6 bases short, with 7 bases between. CDR3 protein: CASSLEPINEQFF. The CDR3 DNA reads as TGTGCCAGCAGCTTGGAACCGATCAATGAGCAGTTCTTC.

The chain is built from TRBV11-2 and TRBJ2-1; 7 bases fit TRBD1. V lost 7 bases and J lost 4; bases outside the gene matches: 13. Germline assignment: CDR1 SGHAT and CDR2 FQNNGV. The CDR3 loop spans 16 amino acids. CDR3 sequence reads: CASKPIQGPQYNEQFF. Here the CDR3 DNA reads TGTGCCAGCAAACCCATACAGGGGCCGCAGTACAATGAGCAGTTCTTC.

This clone was found a few times. The chain is built from TRBV6-1 and TRBJ1-1; no reliable D call. Germline V gene sequence: CDR1 MNHNS, CDR2 SASEGT. The CDR3 runs 15 residues. V lost 3 bases to trimming and J lost 6 bases, with 17 bases between them. The CDR3 nucleotides read TGTGCCAGCAGTGACATGGGGTGGAGGGAAGCTGAAGCTTTCTTT. It codes for CASSDMGWREAEAFF.

The V gene is TRBV5-4, the J gene TRBJ1-6; unclear D gene. Germline CDR1 and CDR2: SGHNT and YYREEE (reference sequence). The CDR3 is 16 amino acids. Deletions cut 4 bases from V and 13 bases from J, with 24 bases between. The CDR3 reads CASSLHGAAEFRPLHF. CDR3 sequence (DNA): TGTGCCAGCAGCCTCCACGGTGCGGCAGAGTTCCGGCCCCTCCACTTT.

This sequence joins TRBV7-2 and TRBJ2-7; 7 bases are a match to TRBD1. Losses at the gene ends were 2 bases for V and 0 bases for J; bases not matched to a gene: 10. This CDR3 comprises 17 residues. CDR1 is SGHTA and CDR2 is FQGNSA in the germline V gene. CDR3 coding DNA: TGTGCCAGCAGCTTAACCTCCGGGACAGTCCTCTCCTACGAGCAGTACTTC. Translated: CASSLTSGTVLSYEQYF.

The CDR3 region has the DNA TGTGCCAGCAGCTTACGACGGACTCTGAACACCGGGGAGCTGTTTTTT. It specifies CASSLRRTLNTGELFF. The chain links TRBV7-8 to TRBJ2-2, with D possibly being TRBD2 (5 bases). Trimming took off 2 bases at V and 1 base at J, with 11 bases between the two ends. CDR1 SGHVS and CDR2 FQNEAQ come from the germline V gene. The CDR3 length is 16 residues.

V usage is TRBV30 and J usage is TRBJ2-1; 7 nucleotides agree with TRBD1. The germline V gene encodes CDR1 GTSNPN and CDR2 SVGIG (reference sequence). The CDR3 covers 15 residues. Trimming took 3 bases from V and 3 from J; bases not matched to a gene: 8. CDR3 region: CAWSRAGTVYNEQFF. CDR3 in DNA: TGTGCCTGGAGCCGCGCCGGGACAGTCTACAATGAGCAGTTCTTC. Using reference TRBV30 and TRBJ2-1 for the parts outside the CDR3, the full variable domain is SQTIHQWPATLVQPVGSPLSLECTVEGTSNPNLYWYRQAAGRGLQLLFYSVGIGQISSEVPQNLSASRPQDRQFILSSKKLLLSDSGFYLCAWSRAGTVYNEQFFGPGTRLTVL.

The chain combines TRBV29-1 with TRBJ2-5, with 11 nucleotides matching TRBD1. The germline V gene encodes CDR1 SQVTM and CDR2 ANQGSEA. This CDR3 has 14 residues. Germline trimming cut 4 bases from V and 4 bases from J; bases unmatched to any gene: 5. The CDR3 sequence: CSVAGTGGAETQYF. CDR3 in DNA: TGCAGCGTTGCCGGGACAGGGGGGGCAGAGACCCAGTACTTC.

The chain couples TRBV28 to TRBJ2-2; no definite D call. The germline V and J ends were trimmed by 1 base and 0 bases, with 21 bases remaining between them. Germline V lookup: CDR1 MDHEN, CDR2 SYDVKM. The length of the CDR3 is 20 residues. CDR3 amino acids: CASSLSWVTAVRTNTGELFF. Here the CDR3 DNA reads TGTGCCAGCAGTTTATCCTGGGTAACCGCTGTAAGGACGAACACCGGGGAGCTGTTTTTT.

As to this clone: The sample carries other DNA sequences with the same CDR3. The V and J genes are TRBV28 and TRBJ2-7; D unresolved. This CDR3 spans 12 amino acids. Germline CDR1 and CDR2: MDHEN and SYDVKM. The V gene lost 1 base and the J gene lost 4 bases, with 5 bases spanning the gap. The CDR3 sequence is CASSLSGYEQYF. CDR3 sequence (DNA): TGTGCCAGCAGTTTATCCGGTTACGAGCAGTACTTC.

The rearrangement uses TRBV6-5 and TRBJ2-7, with D tentatively TRBD2 (6 bases). Germline V gene lookup returns CDR1 MNHEY and CDR2 SVGAGI. V shed 7 bases and J shed 5 bases, with 9 bases lying between them. The CDR3 totals 11 residues. Written as DNA, the CDR3 is TGTGCCAGCACGGGACTCCACGAGCAGTACTTC. Translation gives CASTGLHEQYF.

The V gene is TRBV5-1, the J gene TRBJ2-7; TRBD2 aligns across 12 bases. CDR1 and CDR2 (germline): SGHRS, YFSETQ. V trimming: 3 bases; J trimming: 3 bases; junction bases outside the gene matches: 10. The CDR3 sequence is 17 residues long. CDR3 nucleotides: TGCGCCAGCAGCTCGACCTACCGACTAGCGGGGGTCTACGAGCAGTACTTC. Translated, it gives CASSSTYRLAGVYEQYF.

The chain carries TRBV29-1 and TRBJ2-5, with 9 bases fitting TRBD1. The germline gives CDR1 SQVTM, CDR2 ANQGSEA. V shed 7 bases and J 4 bases; nucleotides not matched to a gene: 4. The CDR3 contains 12 residues. Written as DNA, the CDR3 is TGCAGCGCGGACAGGGGTAGAGAGACCCAGTACTTC. This codes for CSADRGRETQYF.

The chain links TRBV27 to TRBJ1-6, with 8 positions matching TRBD1. CDR1 MNHEY and CDR2 SMNVEV come from the germline V gene (reference sequence). This CDR3 spans 14 amino acids. V dropped 9 bases and J dropped 9; count of bases not matched to a gene: 10. The CDR3 spells CASRIGQGSSPLHF. In nucleotides, the CDR3 is TGTGCCAGTAGGATTGGACAGGGTTCTTCACCCCTCCACTTT.

This clone was picked up one time. The chain combines TRBV5-3 with TRBJ2-3; TRBD2 agrees at 11 bases. TRBV5-3 is labeled an ORF, and its function is uncertain. After removal of 4 bases from V and 1 base from J, the junction contained 11 bases not matched to a gene. The length of the CDR3 is 18 residues. The CDR3 DNA sequence: TGTGCCAGAAGCCGAGGGTTAGCGGGAGGGCAAGGCACAGATACGCAGTATTTT. It is translated as CARSRGLAGGQGTDTQYF.

The chain is built from TRBV6-1 and TRBJ1-4; tentatively, D is TRBD1 (6 bases). This CDR3 region has 16 residues. V was cut by 3 bases and J by 3 bases, with 14 bases left in between. Germline V gives CDR1 MNHNS, CDR2 SASEGT. The CDR3 region is CASSDLTGAANEKLFF. CDR3 sequence (DNA): TGTGCCAGCAGTGACCTCACGGGGGCGGCTAATGAAAAACTGTTTTTT.

A word on this clone: A junction boundary mismatches the germline segment, possibly from a read error. The J gene is TRBJ2-1, the V gene TRBV7-9, with TRBD2 as a possible D gene (5 bases). The germline gives CDR1 SEHNR, CDR2 FQNEAQ (reference sequence). The CDR3 is 13 amino acids. CDR3 nucleotides: TGTGCCAGCAGCCCAACGGCTAGCATAGGCAGGATCTTC. It codes for CASSPTASIGRIF.

This rearrangement joins TRBV5-4 to TRBJ2-4, with 7 nucleotides matching TRBD2. The V and J ends lost 4 bases and 8 bases, in that order; junction bases with no gene match: 18. This CDR3 has 17 residues. The V gene's germline CDR1 is SGHNT and CDR2 YYREEE (reference sequence). The CDR3 coding sequence is TGTGCCAGCAGCCTCAAATCGGGGGGAGGGTTCTTCGACATTCAGTACTTC. Protein: CASSLKSGGGFFDIQYF.

The V and J genes are TRBV10-3 and TRBJ2-7, with 7 bases identical to TRBD1. The CDR3 is 15 amino acids. Germline lookup yields CDR1 ENHRY and CDR2 SYGVKD. J lost 4 bases, V lost 5 bases, and 11 bases had no gene match. The CDR3 sequence is CAISSGQAAAYEQYF. The CDR3 coding sequence is TGTGCCATCAGTTCCGGACAGGCTGCGGCTTACGAGCAGTACTTC.

The chain is built from TRBV19 and TRBJ1-3; D gene ambiguous. Germline V gene data show CDR1 as LNHDA and CDR2 as SQIVND (reference sequence). The V and J ends lost 4 bases and 0 bases respectively, with 10 bases between them. The CDR3 has 15 residues. CDR3 nucleotides: TGTGCCAGTAGTAAGGACCCATTCTCTGGAAACACCATATATTTT. It yields the protein CASSKDPFSGNTIYF.

The CDR3 loop is CASSSDASSYEQYF. In DNA, the CDR3 is TGCGCCAGCAGTAGCGATGCGAGCTCCTACGAGCAGTACTTC. This chain joins TRBV5-1 and TRBJ2-7, with D possibly TRBD2 on 5 matching bases. CDR3 size: 14 residues. V was trimmed by 5 bases and J by 0 bases, leaving 12 bases between them. Germline V lookup: CDR1 SGHRS, CDR2 YFSETQ.

V gene TRBV27 combines with J gene TRBJ1-1; D not certain. The V end lost 2 bases, the J end lost 4 bases, and 8 bases lay between the germline ends. The CDR3 runs to 13 residues. Looked up from germline, CDR1 is MNHEY and CDR2 is SMNVEV (reference sequence). CDR3 DNA sequence: TGTGCCAGCAGTTTACCTGGAACCACTGAAGCTTTCTTT. Encoded protein: CASSLPGTTEAFF.

The gene calls are TRBV10-3 and TRBJ2-3, with TRBD1 as a possible D gene (6 bases). V lost 10 bases and J lost 4, with 21 bases in between. CDR1 and CDR2 (germline): ENHRY, SYGVKD. The CDR3 extends over 15 amino acids. CDR3 sequence (DNA): TGTGCCAGCCGGGACACTAAGCACACGGCAGATACGCAGTATTTT. Protein sequence: CASRDTKHTADTQYF.

The chain carries TRBV27 and TRBJ2-7; D is possibly TRBD1 (5 bases). Trimming removed 2 bases at V and 1 base at J, with 9 bases between. The V gene's germline CDR1 is MNHEY and CDR2 SMNVEV (reference sequence). The CDR3 runs to 14 residues. Written as DNA, the CDR3 is TGTGCCAGCAGTTTAAGGGGCACTTCCTACGAGCAGTACTTC. Protein product: CASSLRGTSYEQYF.